These 27 T cell receptor beta chains originate from one sample sequenced in a study of blood T cell repertoires in COVID-19. The protocol was immunoSEQ multiplex PCR, while the TCRdb copy is restricted to in-frame clones and leaves out a portion. The sample consists of about half a million clones, around nine tenths of them appearing once. The material sequenced was PBMCs or T cells enriched from blood (not recorded which). The receptors were sampled from a woman aged 60-75 years who had recovered from COVID-19.

The chain couples TRBV5-1 to TRBJ1-4; no reliable D call. The CDR3 runs 14 residues. V shed 9 bases and J shed 4 bases, with 16 bases lying between them. CDR1 and CDR2 from the germline V gene are SGHRS and YFSETQ. The CDR3 here is CATRPGPINEKLFF. DNA for the CDR3: TGCGCCACCAGGCCGGGTCCTATTAATGAAAAACTGTTTTTT. The full variable domain, with the rest looked up from reference TRBV5-1 and TRBJ1-4, is KAGVTQTPRYLIKTRGQQVTLSCSPISGHRSVSWYQQTPGQGLQFLFEYFSETQRNKGNFPGRFSGRQFSNSRSEMNVSTLELGDSALYLCATRPGPINEKLFFGSGTQLSVL.

The chain links TRBV5-1 to TRBJ1-1; 8 bases fit TRBD1. This CDR3 has 12 amino acids. Germline V gene sequence: CDR1 SGHRS, CDR2 YFSETQ. After removal of 4 bases from V and 7 bases from J, the junction contained 3 bases not matched to a gene. Here the CDR3 reads CASSLQGGEAFF. CDR3 coding DNA: TGCGCCAGCAGCCTACAGGGGGGTGAAGCTTTCTTT.

To note about this clone: The sample has other DNA sequences that encode this CDR3 too. The rearrangement uses TRBV19 and TRBJ1-4; D not resolved. The germline gives CDR1 LNHDA, CDR2 SQIVND (reference sequence). Deletions cut 3 bases from V and 7 bases from J, with 6 bases between. This CDR3 region has 12 residues. The CDR3 DNA sequence: TGTGCCAGTAGTATGAGTTTTGAAAAACTGTTTTTT. Encoded protein: CASSMSFEKLFF.

The chain joins TRBV7-6 to TRBJ2-5; the D gene is possibly TRBD1 (6 bases). The V end was cut by 0 bases, the J end by 2 bases, with 13 bases between. CDR3 length equals 16 residues. Germline CDR1 is SGHVS and CDR2 is FNYEAQ. CDR3 protein: CASSLAVARGQETQYF. As DNA, the CDR3 is TGTGCCAGCAGCTTAGCGGTGGCCAGGGGTCAAGAGACCCAGTACTTC.

This chain uses TRBV21-1 with TRBJ1-1. TRBV21-1 is assigned pseudogene status. The CDR3 covers 18 residues. The CDR3 spells CASSKNPPAGRNDTEAFF. In DNA, the CDR3 is TGTGCCAGCAGCAAAAACCCCCCTGCCGGGAGGAATGACACTGAAGCTTTCTTT.

This chain joins TRBV29-1 and TRBJ2-5; TRBD1 matches at 12 bases. The CDR3 has 15 amino acids. The junction had 6 bases not matched to a gene; V was cut back by 5 bases and J by 2 bases. Germline-derived CDR1 and CDR2 are SQVTM and ANQGSEA. CDR3 sequence reads: CSVTRDRGHQETQYF. CDR3 sequence (DNA): TGCAGCGTTACCCGGGACAGGGGGCATCAAGAGACCCAGTACTTC.

The J gene is TRBJ2-2, the V gene TRBV2; the D gene is possibly TRBD1 (5 bases). V lost 9 bases and J 0 bases, leaving 8 bases between the germline ends. Germline V gene lookup returns CDR1 SNHLY and CDR2 FYNNEI. The length of the CDR3 is 13 residues. The CDR3 nucleotides are TGTGCCAGAGGGGCCCCGAACACCGGGGAGCTGTTTTTT. It is translated as CARGAPNTGELFF. Full variable domain (missing parts from reference TRBV2 and TRBJ2-2): EPEVTQTPSHQVTQMGQEVILRCVPISNHLYFYWYRQILGQKVEFLVSFYNNEISEKSEIFDDQFSVERPDGSNFTLKIRSTKLEDSAMYFCARGAPNTGELFFGEGSRLTVL.

The chain couples TRBV27 to TRBJ1-5, with D uncertain. Germline V gene sequence: CDR1 MNHEY, CDR2 SMNVEV (reference sequence). V was shortened by 6 bases and J by 5 bases, with 14 bases between the two germline ends. There are 14 residues in the CDR3. CDR3 sequence: CASSPGAGYQPQHF. The CDR3 DNA follows: TGTGCCAGCAGCCCCGGAGCGGGCTATCAGCCCCAGCATTTT.

V usage is TRBV4-1 and J usage is TRBJ2-1; D is unclear. There are 15 residues in the CDR3. Germline-derived CDR1 and CDR2 are MGHRA and YSYEKL. V gave up 4 bases and J gave up 0 bases, with 10 bases separating them. The CDR3 loop is CASSLFTSSYNEQFF. The CDR3 DNA sequence: TGCGCCAGCAGCCTGTTTACCAGCTCCTACAATGAGCAGTTCTTC.

The chain carries TRBV7-2 and TRBJ2-2; D might be TRBD1 (5 bases). Germline assignment: CDR1 SGHTA and CDR2 FQGNSA. V lost 5 bases, J lost 0 bases, and 13 bases lay in between. CDR3 size: 16 residues. The CDR3 reads CASSRRGSANTGELFF. CDR3 nucleotide sequence: TGTGCCAGCAGCCGTAGGGGCAGTGCGAACACCGGGGAGCTGTTTTTT.

V gene TRBV11-3 combines with J gene TRBJ1-2; tentatively, D is TRBD1 (6 bases). V lost 1 base and J 4 bases, leaving 7 bases between the germline ends. This CDR3 region has 13 residues. Germline CDR1 reads SGHNT; CDR2 reads YENEEA. Written as DNA, the CDR3 is TGTGCCAGCAGCTTAGGGACAGCCTATGGCTACACCTTC. This codes for CASSLGTAYGYTF. Supplemented by reference TRBV11-3 and TRBJ1-2, the full variable domain reads EAGVVQSPRYKIIEKKQPVAFWCNPISGHNTLYWYLQNLGQGPELLIRYENEEAVDDSQLPKDRFSAERLKGVDSTLKIQPAELGDSAVYLCASSLGTAYGYTFGSGTRLTVV.

The chain employs TRBV5-1 and TRBJ1-5; D unresolved. The V gene's germline CDR1 is SGHRS and CDR2 YFSETQ. V was trimmed by 5 bases and J by 0 bases, leaving 6 bases between them. CDR3 length: 13 amino acids. DNA for the CDR3: TGCGCCAGCAGGAGTTCTAGCAATCAGCCCCAGCATTTT. This sequence encodes CASRSSSNQPQHF.

The V and J genes are TRBV27 and TRBJ1-6; tentatively, D is TRBD1 (5 bases). Germline values: CDR1 MNHEY, CDR2 SMNVEV (reference sequence). Trimming pared 1 base from V and 7 bases from J, leaving 8 bases between. The CDR3 spans 14 residues. The CDR3 nucleotides are TGTGCCAGCAGTTTATTTCCAGGGAATTCACCCCTCCACTTT. Its translation: CASSLFPGNSPLHF.

This sequence joins TRBV24-1 and TRBJ2-1, with 7 bases that match TRBD1. The J segment lost 9 bases and the V segment lost 12 bases, leaving 13 bases of the junction unmatched. Germline V lookup: CDR1 KGHDR, CDR2 SFDVKD. CDR3 size: 13 residues. The CDR3 nucleotides read TGTGCCGCTTCACAGGGGTCTAAGGGTGAGCAGTTCTTC. This translates into CAASQGSKGEQFF.

The chain uses TRBV29-1 and TRBJ1-4, with TRBD1 matching 7 bases. Trimming at V came to 6 bases and at J to 8 bases, leaving 3 bases not matched to a gene. The CDR3 has 11 residues. From germline, CDR1 is SQVTM and CDR2 ANQGSEA. The CDR3 protein is CSVTGEEKLFF. The CDR3 DNA reads TGCAGCGTCACAGGGGAAGAAAAACTGTTTTTT.

V and J are TRBV20-1 and TRBJ1-6; D possibly corresponds to TRBD1 (5 bases). V dropped 3 bases and J dropped 7 bases, with 13 bases sitting between them. Germline assignment: CDR1 DFQATT and CDR2 SNEGSKA (reference sequence). The CDR3 is 14 amino acids. Here the CDR3 DNA reads TGCAGTGCTAGTGGGCAGGGTAGCAATTCACCCCTCCACTTT. Protein sequence: CSASGQGSNSPLHF.

This sequence joins TRBV7-8 and TRBJ1-1; no reliable D call. The germline V and J ends were trimmed by 4 bases and 5 bases, with 14 bases remaining between them. The CDR3 totals 14 residues. In germline, CDR1 is SGHVS, CDR2 FQNEAQ. CDR3 DNA: TGTGCCAGCAGCTCCGTCCTACGGAGTACTGAAGCTTTCTTT. Amino acid sequence: CASSSVLRSTEAFF.

Comment on this clone: The identical CDR3 is also encoded by other nucleotide sequences in the sample. The chain joins TRBV2 to TRBJ2-1; 14 bases align to TRBD2. Germline V gene sequence: CDR1 SNHLY, CDR2 FYNNEI. The CDR3 extends over 15 amino acids. The V and J ends lost 4 bases and 6 bases, in that order; junction bases with no gene match: 2. CDR3 amino acids: CASSATSGGANEQFF. CDR3 bases: TGTGCCAGCAGTGCGACTAGCGGGGGGGCCAATGAGCAGTTCTTC.

About this clone itself: The identical CDR3 is also encoded by other nucleotide sequences in the sample. CDR3 sequence (DNA): TGTGCCATCAGTGAAGGACAGAATTCACCCCTCCACTTT. Translating it yields CAISEGQNSPLHF. V usage is TRBV10-3 and J usage is TRBJ1-6, with a tentative D call TRBD1 (6 bases). The CDR3 covers 13 residues. Trimming took 3 bases from V and 7 from J, leaving 7 bases between them. Germline assignment: CDR1 ENHRY and CDR2 SYGVKD.

CDR3 bases: TGTGCCAGCAGTTTCGTCAAACGACAGGGATATTTT. Protein sequence: CASSFVKRQGYF. This sequence joins TRBV27 and TRBJ1-3; the match to TRBD1 covers 7 bases. The CDR3 length is 12 residues. The germline CDR1 and CDR2 sequences are MNHEY and SMNVEV (reference sequence). V trimming: 3 bases; J trimming: 15 bases; junction bases outside the gene matches: 8.

This sequence joins TRBV6-5 and TRBJ2-7; 10 positions agree with TRBD1. There are 15 residues in the CDR3. The trim removed 6 bases at V and 0 bases at J, leaving 5 bases unmatched. Germline loops: CDR1 MNHEY, CDR2 SVGAGI. CDR3 bases: TGTGCCAGCAGACGCGGACAGGGGGGCTCCTACGAGCAGTACGTC. It encodes CASRRGQGGSYEQYV.

The chain has TRBV10-3 and TRBJ2-7; 13 nucleotides line up with TRBD2. Per the germline V gene, CDR1 is ENHRY and CDR2 is SYGVKD. The CDR3 spans 15 residues. The trim removed 10 bases at V and 4 bases at J, leaving 10 bases unmatched. The CDR3 DNA follows: TGTGCCACTTCACCGGGACTAGCGGGGAAATACGAGCAGTACGTC. The encoded protein is CATSPGLAGKYEQYV.

This chain connects TRBV4-1 to TRBJ1-2; 9 bases line up with TRBD1. The CDR3 extends over 17 amino acids. Germline values: CDR1 MGHRA, CDR2 YSYEKL. J lost 0 bases, V lost 0 bases, and 5 bases had no gene match. The CDR3 spells CASSQELGQGTNYGYTF. The CDR3 DNA reads TGCGCCAGCAGCCAAGAGTTAGGACAGGGGACTAACTATGGCTACACCTTC.

This clone has a single count. This rearrangement joins TRBV5-1 to TRBJ2-7, with TRBD1 matching 8 bases. The CDR3 runs 13 residues. CDR1 SGHRS and CDR2 YFSETQ come from the germline V gene. The trim removed 2 bases at V and 7 bases at J, leaving 5 bases unmatched. CDR3 protein: CASSFQGAGEQYF. CDR3 coding DNA: TGCGCCAGCAGCTTCCAGGGGGCTGGAGAGCAGTACTTC. Full variable domain (outside the CDR3, taken from reference TRBV5-1 and TRBJ2-7): KAGVTQTPRYLIKTRGQQVTLSCSPISGHRSVSWYQQTPGQGLQFLFEYFSETQRNKGNFPGRFSGRQFSNSRSEMNVSTLELGDSALYLCASSFQGAGEQYFGPGTRLTVT.

Here the CDR3 DNA reads TGTGCCACCAGTGATGTCGACAGGGGGCTTAACTATGGCTACACCTTC. Its protein is CATSDVDRGLNYGYTF. This chain uses TRBV24-1 with TRBJ1-2, with 10 bases aligning to TRBD1. V gave up 3 bases and J gave up 1 base; unmatched junction bases: 4. CDR3 size: 16 residues. CDR1 and CDR2 (germline): KGHDR, SFDVKD.

This chain connects TRBV4-2 to TRBJ2-3, with 10 bases lining up with TRBD2. V dropped 0 bases and J dropped 3; count of bases not matched to a gene: 9. Germline CDR1 LGHNA, CDR2 YNFKEQ. There are 18 residues in the CDR3. CDR3 nucleotides: TGTGCCAGCAGCCAAGATCCCCAGCGGGGGGGGCGGACAGATACGCAGTATTTT. Protein sequence: CASSQDPQRGGRTDTQYF.

The chain has TRBV6-1 and TRBJ2-3, with 12 positions matching TRBD2. V lost 4 bases and J lost 1; bases outside the gene matches: 3. Per the germline V gene, CDR1 is MNHNS and CDR2 is SASEGT. The length of the CDR3 is 16 residues. The CDR3 reads CASSATSGGRTDTQYF. The CDR3 DNA is TGTGCCAGCAGTGCGACTAGCGGGGGCCGCACAGATACGCAGTATTTT.